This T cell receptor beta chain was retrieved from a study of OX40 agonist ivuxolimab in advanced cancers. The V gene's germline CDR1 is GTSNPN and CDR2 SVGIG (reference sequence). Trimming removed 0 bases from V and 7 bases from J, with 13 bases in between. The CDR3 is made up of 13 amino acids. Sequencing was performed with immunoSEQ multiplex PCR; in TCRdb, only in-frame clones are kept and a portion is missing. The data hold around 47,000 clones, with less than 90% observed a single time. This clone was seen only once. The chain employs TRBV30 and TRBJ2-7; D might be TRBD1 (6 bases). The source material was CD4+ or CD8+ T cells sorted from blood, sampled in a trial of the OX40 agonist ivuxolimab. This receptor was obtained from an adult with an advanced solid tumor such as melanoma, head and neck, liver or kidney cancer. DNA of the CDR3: TGTGCCTGGAGTGTAATGGACAGTACAGAGCAGTACTTC. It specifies CAWSVMDSTEQYF.